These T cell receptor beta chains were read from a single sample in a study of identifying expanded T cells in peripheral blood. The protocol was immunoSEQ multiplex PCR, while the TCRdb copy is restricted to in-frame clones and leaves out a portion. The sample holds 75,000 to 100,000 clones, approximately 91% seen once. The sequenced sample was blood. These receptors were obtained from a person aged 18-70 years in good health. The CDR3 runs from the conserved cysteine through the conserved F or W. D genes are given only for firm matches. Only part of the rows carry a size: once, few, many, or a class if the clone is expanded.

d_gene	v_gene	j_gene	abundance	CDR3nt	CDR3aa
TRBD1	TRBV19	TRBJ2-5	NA	TGTGCCAGTAGTGACCACAGGGGTAGGGAGACCCAGTACTTC	CASSDHRGRETQYF
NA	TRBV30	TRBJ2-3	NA	TGTGCCTGGAAGGAGGGCAGCGATACGCAGTATTTT	CAWKEGSDTQYF
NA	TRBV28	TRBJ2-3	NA	TGTGCCAGCAGTTCCTTCCGGGACGATAAAAATACGCAGTATTTT	CASSSFRDDKNTQYF
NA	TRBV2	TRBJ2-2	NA	TGTGCCAGCAGTGAAAACAGGGACACCGGGGAGCTGTTTTTT	CASSENRDTGELFF
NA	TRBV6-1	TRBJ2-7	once	TGTGCCAGCAAAACAGGGCTAAGGTACGAGCAGTACTTC	CASKTGLRYEQYF
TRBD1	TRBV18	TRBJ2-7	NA	TGTGCCAGCTCCAGGGCGGGGACAGGTCAGCACGAGCAGTACTTC	CASSRAGTGQHEQYF
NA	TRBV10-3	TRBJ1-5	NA	TGTGCCATCAGTGACCAGGGAGGGCCCCAGCATTTT	CAISDQGGPQHF
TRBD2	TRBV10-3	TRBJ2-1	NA	TGTGCCATCAGTGGACTAGCGGGGGCCAATGAGCAGTTCTTC	CAISGLAGANEQFF
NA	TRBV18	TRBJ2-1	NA	TGTGCCAGCTCACCAGTACAGGGATTTTACAATGAGCAGTTCTTC	CASSPVQGFYNEQFF
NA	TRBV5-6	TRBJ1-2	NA	TGTGCCAGCAGTTCCCCGGGACGGGGGGATGGCTACACCTTC	CASSSPGRGDGYTF
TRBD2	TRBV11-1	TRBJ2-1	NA	TGTGCCAGCAGCTTAGCTAGCGGGCTCTACAATGAGCAGTTCTTC	CASSLASGLYNEQFF
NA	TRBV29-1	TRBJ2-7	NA	TGCAGCGTTGTTACAGGGCGTAGCCACGAGCAGTACTTC	CSVVTGRSHEQYF
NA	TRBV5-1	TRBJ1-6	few	TGCGCCAGCAGCTTGGTCCAGAGCGGGTCACCCCTCCACTTT	CASSLVQSGSPLHF
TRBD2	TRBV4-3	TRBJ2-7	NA	TGCGCCAGCAGCCAAGTCGGGGGGGCCTACGAGCAGTACTTC	CASSQVGGAYEQYF
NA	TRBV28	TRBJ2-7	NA	TGTGCCAGCAGTTTATCCCTCCCTCCGCGCCACCCTGACCCCTACGAGCAGTACTTC	CASSLSLPPRHPDPYEQYF
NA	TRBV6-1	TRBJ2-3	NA	TGTGCCAGCAGTGGGGAGAGGGGGGATACGCAGTATTTT	CASSGERGDTQYF
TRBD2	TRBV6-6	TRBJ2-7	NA	TGTGCCAGCAGTACCCGGGCTAGCGGGACGGGCGAGCAGTACTTC	CASSTRASGTGEQYF
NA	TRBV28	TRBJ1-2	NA	TGTGCCAGCAGTTTAGGCAGGATCTATGGCTACACCTTC	CASSLGRIYGYTF
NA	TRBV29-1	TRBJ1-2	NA	TGCAGCGTCGAGCGACAGGATCTCTCCTATGGCTACACCTTC	CSVERQDLSYGYTF
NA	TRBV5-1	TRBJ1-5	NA	TGCGCCAGCAGCTTGGACCCACGGGGCAATCAGCCCCAGCATTTT	CASSLDPRGNQPQHF
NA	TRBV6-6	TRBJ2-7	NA	TGTGCCAGCACCTTTCTGGGGTCCTACGAGCAGTACTTC	CASTFLGSYEQYF
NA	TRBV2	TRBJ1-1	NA	TGTGCCAGCAGTGGCCAGTTTAACACTGAAGCTTTCTTT	CASSGQFNTEAFF
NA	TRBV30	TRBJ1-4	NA	TGTGCCTGGAGCCCCCGACAGGTTGGGGAAAAACTGTTTTTT	CAWSPRQVGEKLFF
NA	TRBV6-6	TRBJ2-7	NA	TGTGCCAGCAGTTACTCGGGAGGTGAGCAGTACTTC	CASSYSGGEQYF
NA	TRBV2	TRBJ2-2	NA	TGTGCCAGCAGAGAGGGACGGACGAACACCGGGGAGCTGTTTTTT	CASREGRTNTGELFF
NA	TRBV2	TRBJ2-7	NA	TGTGCCAGCAGTGAAGGGCGTTTAAGCTCCTACGAGCAGTACTTC	CASSEGRLSSYEQYF